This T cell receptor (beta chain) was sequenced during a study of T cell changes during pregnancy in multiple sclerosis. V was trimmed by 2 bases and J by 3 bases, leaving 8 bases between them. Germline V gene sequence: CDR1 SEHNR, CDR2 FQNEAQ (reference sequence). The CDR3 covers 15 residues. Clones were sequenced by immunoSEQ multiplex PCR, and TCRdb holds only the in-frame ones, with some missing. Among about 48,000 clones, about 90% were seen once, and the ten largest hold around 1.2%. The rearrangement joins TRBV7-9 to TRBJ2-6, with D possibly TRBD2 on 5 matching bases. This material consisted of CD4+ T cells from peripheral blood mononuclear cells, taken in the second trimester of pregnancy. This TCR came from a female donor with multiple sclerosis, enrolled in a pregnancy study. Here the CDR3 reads CASSLRGDGANVLTF. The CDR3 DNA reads TGTGCCAGCAGCTTACGGGGAGATGGGGCCAACGTCCTGACTTTC.